These 25 T cell receptor beta chains originate from one sample sequenced in a study of T-cell memory formation after mild COVID-19. Via MiXCR, TCRdb re-called the 5' RACE reads, giving one row per CDR3 protein. The table records about 110,000 distinct CDR3 sequences, about 18% of them present only once. The sequenced material came from PBMCs or a T cell subset sorted from them (not recorded which). These receptors all come from a man between 18 and 29 years old who had mild COVID-19 (a few samples of this study predate the infection). Cell type and time point are not known.

There are a few counts of this clonotype. The genes are TRBV6-1 and TRBJ1-2; D unclear. Deletions cut 3 bases from V and 8 bases from J, with 7 bases between. Germline V gene sequence: CDR1 MNHNS, CDR2 SASEGT. This CDR3 spans 11 amino acids. CDR3 protein: CASSDFRGYTF. CDR3 in DNA: TGTGCCAGCAGTGATTTTAGGGGCTACACCTTC.

The chain joins TRBV5-1 to TRBJ2-1; 7 bases fit TRBD1. Germline V gene lookup returns CDR1 SGHRS and CDR2 YFSETQ. The CDR3 is made up of 15 amino acids. The junction had 2 bases not matched to a gene; V was cut back by 0 bases and J by 2 bases. The CDR3 spells CASSLGQGTYNEQFF. In DNA, the CDR3 is TGCGCCAGCAGCTTGGGACAGGGCACCTACAATGAGCAGTTCTTC.

At least ten counts were recorded for this clonotype. The chain joins TRBV12-3 or TRBV12-4 to TRBJ1-1; 8 bases are a match to TRBD1. V shed 7 bases, J shed 7 bases, and the junction held 14 bases outside the gene matches. The CDR3 has 15 residues. In nucleotides, the CDR3 is TGTGCCAGCACCAGGCCCGGACAGGGTGAAAATGAAGCTTTCTTT. This encodes CASTRPGQGENEAFF.

Ten or more counts support this clonotype. V gene TRBV9 combines with J gene TRBJ2-5; D is possibly TRBD1 (5 bases). Germline loops: CDR1 SGDLS, CDR2 YYNGEE. Trimming cost V 1 base and J 9 bases, with 19 bases left between them. The CDR3 has 15 residues. The CDR3 spells CASSVNPTVGVAQYF. For the CDR3, the DNA is TGTGCCAGCAGCGTAAACCCGACAGTCGGAGTTGCCCAGTACTTC.

This clonotype has a handful of counts. The rearrangement uses TRBV5-1 and TRBJ2-4; D tentatively reads TRBD1 or TRBD2 (5 bases each). V dropped 2 bases and J dropped 7 bases, with 13 bases sitting between them. Germline assignment: CDR1 SGHRS and CDR2 YFSETQ. This CDR3 comprises 14 residues. CDR3 residues: CASSFTRELNIQYF. In DNA, the CDR3 is TGCGCCAGCAGCTTCACCAGGGAGCTTAACATTCAGTACTTC. Together with reference TRBV5-1 and TRBJ2-4, the CDR3 gives the full variable domain: KAGVTQTPRYLIKTRGQQVTLSCSPISGHRSVSWYQQTPGQGLQFLFEYFSETQRNKGNFPGRFSGRQFSNSRSEMNVSTLELGDSALYLCASSFTRELNIQYFGAGTRLSVL.

This clonotype has more than one count but fewer than ten. The chain recombines TRBV18 with TRBJ1-1; D remains ambiguous. This CDR3 contains 14 residues. Trimming pared 4 bases from V and 5 bases from J, leaving 14 bases between. Germline CDR1 is KGHSH and CDR2 is LQKENI. CDR3 sequence reads: CASSRERGGTEAFF. CDR3 nucleotides: TGTGCCAGCTCACGGGAACGGGGAGGGACTGAAGCTTTCTTT.

At least ten counts were recorded for this clonotype. The CDR3 bases are TGTGCCAGCAGCTTAACCAGGGGGGGCCCGAGCTCCTACAATGAGCAGTTCTTC. Translation: CASSLTRGGPSSYNEQFF. The V gene is TRBV7-3, the J gene TRBJ2-1; D may correspond to TRBD1 or TRBD2 (7 bases each). Germline CDR1 and CDR2: SGHTA and FQGTGA. Trimming removed 0 bases at V and 0 bases at J, with 15 bases between. This CDR3 contains 18 residues. Complete variable domain (other parts from reference TRBV7-3 and TRBJ2-1): GAGVSQTPSNKVTEKGKYVELRCDPISGHTALYWYRQSLGQGPEFLIYFQGTGAADDSGLPNDRFFAVRPEGSVSTLKIQRTERGDSAVYLCASSLTRGGPSSYNEQFFGPGTRLTVL.

The chain has TRBV12-3 or TRBV12-4 and TRBJ1-1, with D possibly TRBD1 on 5 matching bases. The CDR3 runs 13 residues. Deletions cut 3 bases from V and 3 bases from J, with 8 bases between. The CDR3 is CASSFVQDTEAFF. CDR3 DNA: TGTGCCAGCAGTTTCGTACAGGACACTGAAGCTTTCTTT.

This clonotype came up a few times. This sequence joins TRBV28 and TRBJ1-1; weak D call: TRBD1 (6 bases). This CDR3 spans 17 amino acids. Germline V gene lookup returns CDR1 MDHEN and CDR2 SYDVKM. V lost 8 bases and J lost 0, with 22 bases in between. This chain's CDR3 is CASGGADKSFLNTEAFF. The CDR3 DNA reads TGTGCCAGCGGGGGGGCGGATAAATCATTTTTGAACACTGAAGCTTTCTTT.

Only a few counts were recorded for this clonotype. The V and J genes are TRBV5-4 and TRBJ2-3, with D possibly matching TRBD1 (5 bases). The ends were cut back, 0 bases at V and 0 bases at J, with 14 bases in the middle. The germline CDR1 and CDR2 sequences are SGHNT and YYREEE (reference sequence). This CDR3 has 17 residues. The CDR3: CASSLEGHRTSTDTQYF. CDR3 nucleotide sequence: TGTGCCAGCAGCTTGGAAGGACATAGAACTAGCACAGATACGCAGTATTTT.

Written as DNA, the CDR3 is TGTGCCAGCAGTCCAACGACAGGCCTAAACTATGGCTACACCTTC. This sequence encodes CASSPTTGLNYGYTF. This chain connects TRBV12-3 or TRBV12-4 to TRBJ1-2, with TRBD1 as a possible D gene (6 bases). This CDR3 is 15 amino acids long. The germline V and J ends were trimmed by 5 bases and 2 bases, with 15 bases remaining between them.

This chain joins TRBV20-1 and TRBJ1-5; D unresolved. The CDR3 extends over 14 amino acids. V shed 3 bases and J shed 0 bases, with 9 bases lying between them. Germline V gene sequence: CDR1 DFQATT, CDR2 SNEGSKA (reference sequence). This CDR3 reads CSASGRTSNQPQHF. The CDR3 DNA is TGCAGTGCTAGTGGACGGACTAGCAATCAGCCCCAGCATTTT.

This clonotype was observed a handful of times. The rearrangement joins TRBV7-9 to TRBJ1-1, with 7 bases identical to TRBD1. CDR3 length: 15 residues. With 3 bases clipped from V and 6 bases from J, the junction kept 10 bases outside the gene matches. Per the germline V gene, CDR1 is SEHNR and CDR2 is FQNEAQ (reference sequence). The CDR3: CASSLTGQRVAEAFF. CDR3 DNA sequence: TGTGCCAGCAGCTTGACGGGACAGCGAGTCGCTGAAGCTTTCTTT.

The chain combines TRBV7-2 with TRBJ1-5; TRBD1 might be the D (5 bases). There are 13 residues in the CDR3. Germline values: CDR1 SGHTA, CDR2 FQGNSA. Trimming removed 5 bases at V and 6 bases at J, with 11 bases between. CDR3 sequence: CASSGGVGQPQHF. The CDR3 DNA follows: TGTGCCAGCAGCGGGGGGGTCGGTCAGCCCCAGCATTTT.

The rearrangement uses TRBV7-2 and TRBJ2-5; D gene uncertain. V lost 5 bases to trimming and J lost 7 bases, with 8 bases between them. CDR3 length: 11 residues. Germline V lookup: CDR1 SGHTA, CDR2 FQGNSA. DNA for the CDR3: TGTGCCAGCAGCGGGTGGGGGACCCAGTACTTC. This gives the protein CASSGWGTQYF.

The J gene is TRBJ2-7, the V gene TRBV7-2; 8 bases agree with TRBD1. V lost 1 base, J lost 4 bases, and 6 bases stayed unmatched. Germline-derived CDR1 and CDR2 are SGHTA and FQGNSA. CDR3 size: 15 residues. CDR3 amino acids: CASSLVQGAGYEQYV. CDR3 nucleotide sequence: TGTGCCAGCAGCTTAGTCCAGGGGGCCGGTTACGAGCAGTACGTC.

Judged by abundance, this clonotype is medium-sized. The J gene is TRBJ2-3, the V gene TRBV28; the D gene is possibly TRBD2 (6 bases). CDR3 length: 15 residues. The germline V gene has CDR1 MDHEN and CDR2 SYDVKM. Trimming cost V 4 bases and J 2 bases, with 13 bases left between them. CDR3 in amino acids: CASSWASEFTDTQYF. The CDR3 DNA is TGTGCCAGCAGTTGGGCTAGCGAGTTCACAGATACGCAGTATTTT.

This clonotype was observed a handful of times. The CDR3 sequence is CSAMSIAGGPVPDTQYF. The CDR3 DNA sequence: TGCAGTGCAATGAGTATAGCGGGGGGGCCGGTACCAGATACGCAGTATTTT. The chain joins TRBV20-1 to TRBJ2-3; TRBD2 matches at 11 bases. The V gene's germline CDR1 is DFQATT and CDR2 SNEGSKA (reference sequence). The CDR3 spans 17 residues. V dropped 6 bases and J dropped 4; count of bases not matched to a gene: 15.

The chain combines TRBV6-5 with TRBJ2-3; TRBD1 or TRBD2 may be the D gene (5 bases each). Germline CDR1 is MNHEY and CDR2 is SVGAGI. Between the trimmed V and J ends, which lost 6 bases and 5 bases, there was a span of 15 bases. This CDR3 has 14 residues. CDR3 sequence: CASSRPGQLDTQYF. DNA of the CDR3: TGTGCCAGCAGCCGCCCGGGGCAGTTAGATACGCAGTATTTT.

This clonotype showed up just a few times. This chain joins TRBV10-3 and TRBJ2-1; 7 bases match TRBD1. Germline loops: CDR1 ENHRY, CDR2 SYGVKD. The J segment lost 3 bases and the V segment lost 9 bases, leaving 5 bases of the junction unmatched. The CDR3 has 13 amino acids. The CDR3 region is CAMGQTYYNEQFF. CDR3 DNA sequence: TGTGCCATGGGACAGACGTACTACAATGAGCAGTTCTTC.

This clonotype was seen many times. The gene calls are TRBV11-2 and TRBJ2-2; TRBD2 agrees at 8 bases. J was trimmed by 3 bases and V by 3 bases; bases with no gene match: 0. In germline, CDR1 is SGHAT, CDR2 FQNNGV. The CDR3 is 14 amino acids. The CDR3 spells CASSFGGDTGELFF. The DNA for the CDR3 is TGTGCCAGCAGCTTCGGGGGGGACACCGGGGAGCTGTTTTTT. Drawing the rest from reference TRBV11-2 and TRBJ2-2, the complete variable domain is EAGVAQSPRYKIIEKRQSVAFWCNPISGHATLYWYQQILGQGPKLLIQFQNNGVVDDSQLPKDRFSAERLKGVDSTLKIQPAKLEDSAVYLCASSFGGDTGELFFGEGSRLTVL.

This clonotype was found many times. This sequence joins TRBV12-3 or TRBV12-4 and TRBJ2-1, with no clear D. The V and J ends lost 5 bases and 5 bases respectively, with 13 bases between them. The CDR3 runs 14 residues. The chain's CDR3 is CASSTFVMNNEQFF. As DNA, the CDR3 is TGTGCCAGCAGTACGTTTGTGATGAACAATGAGCAGTTCTTC.

In its sample, this clonotype was seen a few times. V is TRBV6-2 or TRBV6-3 and J is TRBJ2-4; D may correspond to TRBD1 or TRBD2 (5 bases each). CDR3 size: 17 residues. V gave up 4 bases and J gave up 1 base, with 17 bases separating them. Germline V gene lookup returns CDR1 MNHEY and CDR2 SVGEGT. The CDR3 DNA sequence: TGTGCCAGCAGTTTTTCGGGATTGGGGCGGGCCAAAAACATTCAGTACTTC. Translating it yields CASSFSGLGRAKNIQYF.

This chain links TRBV5-1 with TRBJ2-7, with 8 bases lining up with TRBD1. The CDR3 is 13 residues long. Unmatched junction bases numbered 6, after V lost 7 bases and J lost 3 bases. Germline CDR1 SGHRS, CDR2 YFSETQ. The CDR3 nucleotides read TGCGCCAGCGGGCGGGGACAGGACTACGAGCAGTACTTC. It yields the protein CASGRGQDYEQYF.

This clonotype has a handful of counts. The chain links TRBV12-3 or TRBV12-4 to TRBJ2-1; tentatively, D is TRBD2 (7 bases). The CDR3 totals 18 residues. V dropped 3 bases and J dropped 0 bases, with 18 bases sitting between them. CDR3 loop: CASSFGGGLIDSYNEQFF. CDR3 DNA: TGTGCCAGCAGTTTTGGCGGGGGCCTTATTGACTCCTACAATGAGCAGTTCTTC.